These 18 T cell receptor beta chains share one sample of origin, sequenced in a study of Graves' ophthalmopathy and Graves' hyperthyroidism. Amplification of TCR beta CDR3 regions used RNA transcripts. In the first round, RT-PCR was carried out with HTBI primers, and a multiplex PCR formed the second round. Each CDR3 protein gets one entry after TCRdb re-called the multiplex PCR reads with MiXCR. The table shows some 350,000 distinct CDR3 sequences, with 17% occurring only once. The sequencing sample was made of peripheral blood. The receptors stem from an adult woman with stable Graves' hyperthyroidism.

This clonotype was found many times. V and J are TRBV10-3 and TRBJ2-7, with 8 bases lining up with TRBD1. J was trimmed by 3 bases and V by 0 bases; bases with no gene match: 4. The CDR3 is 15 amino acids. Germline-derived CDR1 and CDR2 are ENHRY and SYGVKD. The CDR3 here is CAISESGRGLYEQYF. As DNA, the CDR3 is TGTGCCATCAGTGAGTCGGGCAGGGGGCTCTACGAGCAGTACTTC.

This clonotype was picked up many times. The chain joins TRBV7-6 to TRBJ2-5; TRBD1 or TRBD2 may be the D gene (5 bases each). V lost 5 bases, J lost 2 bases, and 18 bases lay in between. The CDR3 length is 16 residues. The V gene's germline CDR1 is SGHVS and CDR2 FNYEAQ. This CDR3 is CASSRGWSFGQETQYF. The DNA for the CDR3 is TGTGCCAGCAGCCGGGGCTGGAGCTTCGGGCAAGAGACCCAGTACTTC.

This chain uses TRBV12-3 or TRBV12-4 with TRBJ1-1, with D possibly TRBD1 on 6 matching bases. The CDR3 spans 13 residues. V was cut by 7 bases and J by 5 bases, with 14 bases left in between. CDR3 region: CASTEGGVTEAFF. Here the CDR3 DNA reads TGTGCCAGCACCGAAGGGGGAGTAACTGAAGCTTTCTTT.

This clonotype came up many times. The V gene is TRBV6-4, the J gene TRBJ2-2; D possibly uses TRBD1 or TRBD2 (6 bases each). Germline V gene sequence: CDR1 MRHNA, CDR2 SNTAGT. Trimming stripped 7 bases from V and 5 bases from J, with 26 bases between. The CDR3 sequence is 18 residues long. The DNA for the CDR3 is TGTGCCAGCACAGGAGGGGGAGTGGGTTCTCTTGGGACCGGGGAGCTGTTTTTT. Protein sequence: CASTGGGVGSLGTGELFF.

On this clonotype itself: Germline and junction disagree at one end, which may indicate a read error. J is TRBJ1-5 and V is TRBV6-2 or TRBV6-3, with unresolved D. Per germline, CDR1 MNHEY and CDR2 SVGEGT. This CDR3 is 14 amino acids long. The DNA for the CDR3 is TGTGCCAGCAGCCCTTCGGGTTTTCGGCAGCCGCAGCATTTT. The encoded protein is CASSPSGFRQPQHF.

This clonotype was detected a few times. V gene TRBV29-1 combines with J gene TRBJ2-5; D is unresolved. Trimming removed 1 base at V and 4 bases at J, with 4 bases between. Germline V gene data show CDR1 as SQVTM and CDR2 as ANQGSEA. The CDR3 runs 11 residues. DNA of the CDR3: TGCAGCGTTGAAGGGGGAGAGACCCAGTACTTC. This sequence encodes CSVEGGETQYF.

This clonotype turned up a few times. CDR3 DNA sequence: TGTGCCAGCAGCTTTCGGCGCCCAGATACGCAGTATTTT. Its protein is CASSFRRPDTQYF. V usage is TRBV28 and J usage is TRBJ2-3, with unresolved D. Germline CDR1 and CDR2: MDHEN and SYDVKM. Trimming removed 6 bases at V and 4 bases at J, with 11 bases between. This CDR3 has 13 residues.

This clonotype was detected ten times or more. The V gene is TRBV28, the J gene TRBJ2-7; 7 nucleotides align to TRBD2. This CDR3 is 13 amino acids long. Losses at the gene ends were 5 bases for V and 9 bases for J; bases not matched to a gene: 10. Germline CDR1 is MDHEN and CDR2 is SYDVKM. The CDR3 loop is CASSRGGTLVQYF. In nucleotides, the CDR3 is TGTGCCAGCAGTCGGGGAGGGACTCTTGTGCAGTACTTC.

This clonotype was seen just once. The CDR3 spells CASSKTGPGYTF. CDR3 nucleotide sequence: TGTGCCAGCAGCAAAACAGGGCCCGGCTACACCTTC. The chain recombines TRBV28 with TRBJ1-2, with D maybe TRBD1 (6 bases). CDR1 MDHEN and CDR2 SYDVKM come from the germline V gene. CDR3 length: 12 residues. Trimming removed 6 bases from V and 8 bases from J, with 13 bases in between.

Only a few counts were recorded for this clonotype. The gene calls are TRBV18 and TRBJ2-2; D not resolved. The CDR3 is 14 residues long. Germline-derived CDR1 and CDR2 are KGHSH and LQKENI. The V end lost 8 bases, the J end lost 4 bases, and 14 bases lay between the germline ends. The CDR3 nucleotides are TGTGCCAGCCTAGAACTTCCGGGCACCGGGGAGCTGTTTTTT. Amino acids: CASLELPGTGELFF.

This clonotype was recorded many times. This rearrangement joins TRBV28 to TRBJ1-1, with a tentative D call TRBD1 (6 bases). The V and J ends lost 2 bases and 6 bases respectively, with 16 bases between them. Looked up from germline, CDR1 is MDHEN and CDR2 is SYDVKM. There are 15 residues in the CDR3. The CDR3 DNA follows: TGTGCCAGCAGTTTAGTCAGGGGACGAGCCGCTGAAGCTTTCTTT. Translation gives CASSLVRGRAAEAFF.

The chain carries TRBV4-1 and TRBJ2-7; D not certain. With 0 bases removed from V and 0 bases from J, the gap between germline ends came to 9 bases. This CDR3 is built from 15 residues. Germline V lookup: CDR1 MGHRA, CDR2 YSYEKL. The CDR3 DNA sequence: TGCGCCAGCAGCCAAGAGTTCCCAGCCTCCTACGAGCAGTACTTC. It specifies CASSQEFPASYEQYF.

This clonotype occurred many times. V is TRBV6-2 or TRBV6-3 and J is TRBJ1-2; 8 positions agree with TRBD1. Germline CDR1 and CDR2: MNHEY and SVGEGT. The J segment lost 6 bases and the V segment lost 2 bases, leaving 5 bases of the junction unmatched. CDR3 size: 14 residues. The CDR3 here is CASSYPTGVNGYTF. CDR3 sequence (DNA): TGTGCCAGCAGTTACCCGACAGGGGTGAATGGCTACACCTTC.

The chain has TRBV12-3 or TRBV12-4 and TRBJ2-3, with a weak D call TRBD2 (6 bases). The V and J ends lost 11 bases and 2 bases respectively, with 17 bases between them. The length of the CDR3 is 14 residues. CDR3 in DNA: TGTGCCTCCAACTGGGCGGGGATCACAGATACGCAGTATTTT. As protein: CASNWAGITDTQYF.

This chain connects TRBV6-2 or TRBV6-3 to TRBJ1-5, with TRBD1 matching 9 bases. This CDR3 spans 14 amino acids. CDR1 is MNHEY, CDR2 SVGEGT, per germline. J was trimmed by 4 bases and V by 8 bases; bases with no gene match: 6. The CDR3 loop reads CASGGTGRNQPQHF. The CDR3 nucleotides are TGTGCCAGCGGGGGGACAGGGCGAAATCAGCCCCAGCATTTT.

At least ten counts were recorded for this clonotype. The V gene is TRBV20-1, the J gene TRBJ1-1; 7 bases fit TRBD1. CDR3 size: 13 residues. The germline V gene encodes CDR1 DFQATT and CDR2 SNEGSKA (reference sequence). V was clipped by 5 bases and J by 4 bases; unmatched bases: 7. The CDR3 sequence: CSAEGARGTEAFF. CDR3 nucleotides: TGCAGTGCTGAGGGGGCCCGGGGCACTGAAGCTTTCTTT.

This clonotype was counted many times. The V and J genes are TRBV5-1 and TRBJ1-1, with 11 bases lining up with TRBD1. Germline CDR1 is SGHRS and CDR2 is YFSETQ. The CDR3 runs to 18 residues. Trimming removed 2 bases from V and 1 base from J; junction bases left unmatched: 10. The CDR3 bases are TGCGCCAGCAGCTTCCTGGACAGGGGGCGCGCGGGGAACACTGAAGCTTTCTTT. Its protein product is CASSFLDRGRAGNTEAFF.

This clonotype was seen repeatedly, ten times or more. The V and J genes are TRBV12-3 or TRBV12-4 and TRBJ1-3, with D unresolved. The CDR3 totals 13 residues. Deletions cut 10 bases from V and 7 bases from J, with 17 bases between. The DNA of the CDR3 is TGTGCCACCACCCCACGGAGGCGCAACACCATATATTTT. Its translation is CATTPRRRNTIYF.